Listed here is a single TCR beta chain. Its antigen is as yet unknown. Next came a second PCR, run for about 7 to 11 cycles, which used a sample-barcoded 5' primer along with a J-beta primer mix. All cDNA molecules were each tagged by a template-switch adaptor with 12 random nucleotides. TCRdb re-called the 5' RACE reads with MiXCR, one entry per CDR3 protein. This sample has nearly 1 million distinct CDR3 sequences, with approximately 50% found just once. Peripheral blood, roughly 9.3 milliliters per donor, was collected. This sample is drawn from a study of blood T cells in healthy people across ages. General study findings and limits: Diversity estimates from one million T cells were considered underestimates.

There are 16 residues in the CDR3. Trimming removed 5 bases from V and 7 bases from J; junction bases left unmatched: 11. The germline gives CDR1 SEHNR, CDR2 FQNEAQ (reference sequence). Sequencing input: blood. The V gene is TRBV7-9, the J gene TRBJ2-1; TRBD2 matches 10 bases. This sequence was found in a woman aged 55-70 years in good health. The CDR3 loop reads CASSGRRRAGGNEQFF. The DNA for the CDR3 is TGTGCCAGCAGCGGACGGCGGAGAGCGGGAGGGAATGAGCAGTTCTTC.